The 7 T cell receptor beta chains listed next were all sequenced from one sample in a study of T cells in Graves' hyperthyroidism and ophthalmopathy (dated by TCRdb to between 2017 and 2020). Libraries were made using multiplex PCR. Sequenced using an Illumina HiSeq 2000. The TCR beta CDR3 regions were amplified from RNA transcripts. The first round of RT-PCR for the TCR CDR3 was performed with the HTBI primer set and the Qiagen OneStep RT-PCR kit. TCRdb redid the processing of the public reads, applying fastp at Q25 and MiXCR, and retained in-frame beta chains. CDR3 protein sequences are deduplicated, and each keeps its most common genes and DNA. Within this sample are about 710,000 distinct CDR3 sequences, with roughly 15% of them counted one time only. The biggest ten clones account for around 7.7% of the sample. Material: blood. The receptors here all came from a man younger than 35 with Graves' hyperthyroidism.

V and J are TRBV10-3 and TRBJ2-7, with D perhaps assigned TRBD1 or TRBD2 (5 bases each). This CDR3 is built from 15 residues. Germline lookup yields CDR1 ENHRY and CDR2 SYGVKD. Trimming removed 4 bases at V and 6 bases at J, with 19 bases between. The CDR3 region has the DNA TGTGCCATCAGTGTGGTCGGGACCCTCGCCCTCGAGCAGTACTTC. Translation gives CAISVVGTLALEQYF.

The V and J genes are TRBV5-5 and TRBJ1-2; D call uncertain. V was clipped by 2 bases and J by 8 bases, with 13 bases between them. This CDR3 has 13 residues. Germline V CDR1 and CDR2: SGHKS, YYEKEE (reference sequence). The CDR3 DNA follows: TGTGCCAGCAGCTTTGAATGGGCCGGCGGCTACACCTTC. As protein: CASSFEWAGGYTF.

V is TRBV6-1 and J is TRBJ1-1; 7 bases agree with TRBD1. Per the germline V gene, CDR1 is MNHNS and CDR2 is SASEGT. The CDR3 length is 13 residues. The V and J ends lost 11 bases and 4 bases, in that order; junction bases with no gene match: 10. The DNA of the CDR3 is TGTGCCGCACAGGCCTCAGGGGGCACTGAAGCTTTCTTT. Amino acids: CAAQASGGTEAFF.

This clonotype was counted at least ten times. This chain uses TRBV12-3 or TRBV12-4 with TRBJ1-2; 7 positions match TRBD1. The CDR3 covers 13 residues. V lost 6 bases, J lost 3 bases, and 4 bases stayed unmatched. The CDR3 bases are TGTGCCAGCAGGCCCGGGACAGACTATGGCTACACCTTC. This encodes CASRPGTDYGYTF.

The chain links TRBV7-2 to TRBJ2-7; TRBD1 matches 9 bases. The CDR3 spans 13 residues. The germline V gene encodes CDR1 SGHTA and CDR2 FQGNSA. V trimming: 5 bases; J trimming: 6 bases; junction bases outside the gene matches: 5. As DNA, the CDR3 is TGTGCCAGCAGCCTGTGGACAGGGGCCGAGCAGTACTTC. It translates to CASSLWTGAEQYF.

This clonotype was found many times. This rearrangement joins TRBV15 to TRBJ2-3; D might be TRBD1 or TRBD2, each matching 5 bases. The germline gives CDR1 LNHNV, CDR2 YYDKDF (reference sequence). The CDR3 has 13 amino acids. The V end was cut by 9 bases, the J end by 1 base, with 11 bases between. CDR3: CATRGGGTDTQYF. The DNA for the CDR3 is TGTGCCACACGGGGCGGTGGCACAGATACGCAGTATTTT.

This clonotype has just a few counts. The chain uses TRBV5-5 and TRBJ2-3; possibly TRBD1 for D (6 bases). Germline V gene data show CDR1 as SGHKS and CDR2 as YYEKEE (reference sequence). The CDR3 is 12 residues long. The V end lost 4 bases, the J end lost 10 bases, and 13 bases lay between the germline ends. The CDR3: CASSVTGNAQYF. The CDR3 region has the DNA TGTGCCAGCAGCGTTACAGGGAATGCGCAGTATTTT.